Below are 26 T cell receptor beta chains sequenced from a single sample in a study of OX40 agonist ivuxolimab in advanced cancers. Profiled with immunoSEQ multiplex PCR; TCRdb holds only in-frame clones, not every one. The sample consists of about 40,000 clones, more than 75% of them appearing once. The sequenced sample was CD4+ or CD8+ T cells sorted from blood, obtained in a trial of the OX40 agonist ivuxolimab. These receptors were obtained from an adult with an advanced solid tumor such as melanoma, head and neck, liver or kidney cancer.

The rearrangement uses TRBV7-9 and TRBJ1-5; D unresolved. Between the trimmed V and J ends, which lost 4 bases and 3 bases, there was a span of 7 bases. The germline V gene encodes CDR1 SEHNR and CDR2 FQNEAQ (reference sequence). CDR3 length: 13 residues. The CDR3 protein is CASSSGINQPQHF. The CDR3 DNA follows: TGTGCCAGCAGCTCCGGGATCAATCAGCCCCAGCATTTT.

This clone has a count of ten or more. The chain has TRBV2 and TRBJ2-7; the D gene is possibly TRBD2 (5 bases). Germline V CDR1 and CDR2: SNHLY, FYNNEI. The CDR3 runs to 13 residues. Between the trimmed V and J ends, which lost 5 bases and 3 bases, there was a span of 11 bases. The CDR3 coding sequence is TGTGCCAGCAGTTGGGGAGTTCTCTACGAGCAGTACTTC. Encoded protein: CASSWGVLYEQYF.

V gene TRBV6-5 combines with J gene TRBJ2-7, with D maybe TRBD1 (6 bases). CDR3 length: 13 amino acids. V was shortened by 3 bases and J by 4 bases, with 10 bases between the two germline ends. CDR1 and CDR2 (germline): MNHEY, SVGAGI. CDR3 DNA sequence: TGTGCCAGCAGTTATTCCACAGGGTACGAGCAGTACTTC. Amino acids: CASSYSTGYEQYF.

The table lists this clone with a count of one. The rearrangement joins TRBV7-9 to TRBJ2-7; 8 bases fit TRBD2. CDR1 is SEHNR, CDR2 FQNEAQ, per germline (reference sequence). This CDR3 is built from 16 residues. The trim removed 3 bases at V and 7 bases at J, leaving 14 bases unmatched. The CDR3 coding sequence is TGTGCCAGCAGCTTTGGGACTACAAGCGGGAGTTATGAGCAGTACTTC. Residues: CASSFGTTSGSYEQYF.

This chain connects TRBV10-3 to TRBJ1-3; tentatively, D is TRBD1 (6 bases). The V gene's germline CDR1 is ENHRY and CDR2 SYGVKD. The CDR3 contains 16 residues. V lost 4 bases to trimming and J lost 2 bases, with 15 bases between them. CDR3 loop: CAISGSQGRPGNTIYF. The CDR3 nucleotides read TGTGCCATCAGTGGGTCACAGGGTAGGCCTGGAAACACCATATATTTT.

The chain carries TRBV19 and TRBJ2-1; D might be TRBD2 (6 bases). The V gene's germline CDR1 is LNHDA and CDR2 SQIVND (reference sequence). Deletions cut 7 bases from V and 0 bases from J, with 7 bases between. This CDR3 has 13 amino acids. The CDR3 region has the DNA TGTGCCAGTACGGAGGGCTCCTACAATGAGCAGTTCTTC. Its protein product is CASTEGSYNEQFF.

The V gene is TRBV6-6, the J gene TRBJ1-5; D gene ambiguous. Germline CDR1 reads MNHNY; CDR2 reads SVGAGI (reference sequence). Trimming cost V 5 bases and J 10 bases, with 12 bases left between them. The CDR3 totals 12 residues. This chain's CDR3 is CASSGTSGPQHF. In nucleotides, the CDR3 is TGTGCCAGCAGTGGCACCTCAGGACCCCAGCATTTT.

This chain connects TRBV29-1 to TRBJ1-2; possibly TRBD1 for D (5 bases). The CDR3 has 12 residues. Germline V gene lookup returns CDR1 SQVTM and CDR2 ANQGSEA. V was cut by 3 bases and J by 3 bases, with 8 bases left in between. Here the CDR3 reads CSVDAGYYGYTF. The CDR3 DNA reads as TGCAGCGTTGATGCAGGGTACTATGGCTACACCTTC.

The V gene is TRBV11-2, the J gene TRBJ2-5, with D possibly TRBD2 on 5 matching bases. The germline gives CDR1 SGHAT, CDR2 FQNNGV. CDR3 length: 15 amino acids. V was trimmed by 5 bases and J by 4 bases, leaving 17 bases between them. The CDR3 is CASSHYEGVGETQYF. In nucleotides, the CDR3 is TGTGCCAGCAGCCACTATGAGGGAGTGGGAGAGACCCAGTACTTC.

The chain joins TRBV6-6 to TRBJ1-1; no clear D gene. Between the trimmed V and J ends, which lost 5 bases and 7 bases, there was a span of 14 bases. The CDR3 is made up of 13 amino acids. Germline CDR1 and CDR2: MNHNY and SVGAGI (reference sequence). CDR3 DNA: TGTGCCAGCAGTCCCCGTCAGAGCAATGAAGCTTTCTTT. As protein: CASSPRQSNEAFF.

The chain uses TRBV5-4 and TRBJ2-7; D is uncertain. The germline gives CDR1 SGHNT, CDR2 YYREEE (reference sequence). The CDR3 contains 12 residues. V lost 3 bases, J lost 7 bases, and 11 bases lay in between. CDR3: CASSWGGREQYF. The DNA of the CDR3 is TGTGCCAGCAGCTGGGGTGGCCGAGAGCAGTACTTC.

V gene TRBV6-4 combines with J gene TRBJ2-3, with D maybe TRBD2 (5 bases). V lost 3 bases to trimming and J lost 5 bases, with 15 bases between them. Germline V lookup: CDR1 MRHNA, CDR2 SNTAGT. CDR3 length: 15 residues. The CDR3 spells CASSEIFGVGDTQYF. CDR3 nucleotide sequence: TGTGCCAGCAGTGAGATCTTCGGGGTAGGAGATACGCAGTATTTT.

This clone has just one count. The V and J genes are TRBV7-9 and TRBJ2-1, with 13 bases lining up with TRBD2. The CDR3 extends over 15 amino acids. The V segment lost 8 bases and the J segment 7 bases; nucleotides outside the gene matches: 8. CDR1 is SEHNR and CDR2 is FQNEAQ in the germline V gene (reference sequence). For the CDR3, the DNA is TGTGCCAGCTCGAGAGGGACTAGCGGGGTAAATGAGCAGTTCTTC. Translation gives CASSRGTSGVNEQFF.

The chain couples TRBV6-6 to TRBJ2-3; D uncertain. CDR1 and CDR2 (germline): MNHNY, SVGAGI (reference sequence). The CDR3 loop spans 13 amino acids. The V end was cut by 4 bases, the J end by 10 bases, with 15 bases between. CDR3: CASSSPATKAQYF. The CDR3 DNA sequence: TGTGCCAGCAGTTCTCCCGCCACGAAGGCGCAGTATTTT.

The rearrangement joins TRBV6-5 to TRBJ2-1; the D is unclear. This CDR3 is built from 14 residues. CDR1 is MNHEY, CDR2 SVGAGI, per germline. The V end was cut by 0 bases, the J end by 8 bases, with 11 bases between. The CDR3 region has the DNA TGTGCCAGCAGTTACTCACTGGTCGTGGATGAGCAGTTCTTC. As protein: CASSYSLVVDEQFF.

The CDR3 is CASSFGSEIIKRNTIYF. As DNA, the CDR3 is TGTGCCAGCAGCTTCGGTTCAGAGATAATCAAAAGAAACACCATATATTTT. The gene calls are TRBV7-9 and TRBJ1-3; the D is unclear. V lost 3 bases and J 5 bases, leaving 20 bases between the germline ends. The germline gives CDR1 SEHNR, CDR2 FQNEAQ (reference sequence). The CDR3 covers 17 residues.

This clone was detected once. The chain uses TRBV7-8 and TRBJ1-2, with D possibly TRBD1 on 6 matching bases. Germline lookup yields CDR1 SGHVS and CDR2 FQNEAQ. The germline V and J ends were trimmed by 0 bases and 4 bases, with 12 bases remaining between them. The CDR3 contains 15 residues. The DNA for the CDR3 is TGTGCCAGCAGCTTAGCCGGGGGGCTCGGCTATGGCTACACCTTC. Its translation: CASSLAGGLGYGYTF.

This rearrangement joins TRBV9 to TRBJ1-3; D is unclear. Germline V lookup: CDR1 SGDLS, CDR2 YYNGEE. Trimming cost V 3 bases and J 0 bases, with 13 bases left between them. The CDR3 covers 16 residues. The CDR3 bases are TGTGCCAGCAGCGGCCTCAGAGGGCCCTCTGGAAACACCATATATTTT. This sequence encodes CASSGLRGPSGNTIYF.

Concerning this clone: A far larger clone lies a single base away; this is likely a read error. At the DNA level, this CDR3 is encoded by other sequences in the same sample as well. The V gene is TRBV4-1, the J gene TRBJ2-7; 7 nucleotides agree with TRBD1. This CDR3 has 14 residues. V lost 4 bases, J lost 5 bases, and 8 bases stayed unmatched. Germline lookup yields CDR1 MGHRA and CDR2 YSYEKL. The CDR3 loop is CASSPGTVIDEQYF. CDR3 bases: TGCGCCAGCAGCCCAGGGACAGTTATCGACGAGCAGTACTTC.

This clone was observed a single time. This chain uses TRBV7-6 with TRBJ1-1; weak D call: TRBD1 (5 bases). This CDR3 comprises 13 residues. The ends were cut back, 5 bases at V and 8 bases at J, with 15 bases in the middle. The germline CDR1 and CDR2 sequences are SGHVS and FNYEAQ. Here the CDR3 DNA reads TGTGCCAGCAGCCCGGACGGGACTCTGGAAGCTTTCTTT. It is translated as CASSPDGTLEAFF.

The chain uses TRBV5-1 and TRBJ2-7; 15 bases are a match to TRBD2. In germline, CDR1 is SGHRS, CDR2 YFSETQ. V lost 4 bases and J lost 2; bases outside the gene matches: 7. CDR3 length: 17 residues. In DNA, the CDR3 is TGCGCCAGCAGCCCGGGGACTAGCGGGAGGATAACCTACGAGCAGTACTTC. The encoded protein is CASSPGTSGRITYEQYF.

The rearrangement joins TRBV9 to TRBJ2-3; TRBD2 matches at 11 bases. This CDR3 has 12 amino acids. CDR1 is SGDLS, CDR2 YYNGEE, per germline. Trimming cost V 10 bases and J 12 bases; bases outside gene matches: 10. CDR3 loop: CAGVAGGQVQYF. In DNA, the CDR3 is TGTGCCGGAGTAGCGGGGGGGCAGGTTCAGTATTTT.

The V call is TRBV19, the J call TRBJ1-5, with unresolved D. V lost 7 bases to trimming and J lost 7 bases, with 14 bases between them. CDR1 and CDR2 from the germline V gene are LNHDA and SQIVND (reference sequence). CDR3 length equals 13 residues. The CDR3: CASKAPGLQPQHF. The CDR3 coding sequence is TGTGCCAGTAAAGCCCCAGGTTTACAGCCCCAGCATTTT. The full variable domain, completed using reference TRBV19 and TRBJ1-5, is DGGITQSPKYLFRKEGQNVTLSCEQNLNHDAMYWYRQDPGQGLRLIYYSQIVNDFQKGDIAEGYSVSREKKESFPLTVTSAQKNPTAFYLCASKAPGLQPQHFGDGTRLSIL.

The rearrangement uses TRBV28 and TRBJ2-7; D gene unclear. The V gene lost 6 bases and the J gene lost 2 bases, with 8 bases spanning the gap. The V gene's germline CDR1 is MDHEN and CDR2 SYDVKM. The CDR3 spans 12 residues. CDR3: CASRGTAYEQYF. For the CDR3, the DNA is TGTGCCAGCAGAGGCACCGCCTACGAGCAGTACTTC.

CDR3 loop: CASSLSAGGQPQHF. For the CDR3, the DNA is TGTGCCAGCAGTTTATCGGCAGGGGGTCAGCCCCAGCATTTT. The chain carries TRBV27 and TRBJ1-5; 7 bases are a match to TRBD1. CDR1 is MNHEY, CDR2 SMNVEV, per germline (reference sequence). V shed 0 bases and J 6 bases; nucleotides not matched to a gene: 2. The CDR3 is made up of 14 amino acids.

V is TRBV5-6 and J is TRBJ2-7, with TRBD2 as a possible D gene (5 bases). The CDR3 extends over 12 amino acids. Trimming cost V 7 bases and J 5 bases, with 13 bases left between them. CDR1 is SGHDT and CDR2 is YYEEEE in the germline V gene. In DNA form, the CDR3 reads TGTGCCAGCCGCACGGGAAAAAACGAGCAGTACTTC. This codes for CASRTGKNEQYF.